The 13 T cell receptor beta chains reported below all come from one sample, sequenced in a study of blood T cell repertoires in COVID-19. Produced via immunoSEQ multiplex PCR; TCRdb's table is partial and in-frame only. The sample records about 130,000 clones, roughly 90% being singletons. The sequencing input was peripheral blood. These receptors were obtained from a man between 45 and 60 years old with COVID-19, enrolled during active disease.

The chain combines TRBV5-1 with TRBJ1-2; a possible D gene is TRBD1 (6 bases). This CDR3 is 18 amino acids long. Germline loops: CDR1 SGHRS, CDR2 YFSETQ. The V gene lost 2 bases and the J gene lost 2 bases, with 22 bases spanning the gap. CDR3 DNA sequence: TGCGCCAGCAGCTTCAGGTTCCCCGCCCGGGGACAAAACTATGGCTACACCTTC. This codes for CASSFRFPARGQNYGYTF.

V gene TRBV27 combines with J gene TRBJ1-6; 10 bases fit TRBD1. Unmatched junction bases numbered 12, after V lost 2 bases and J lost 8 bases. Germline values: CDR1 MNHEY, CDR2 SMNVEV (reference sequence). The CDR3 is 18 amino acids. CDR3 coding DNA: TGTGCCAGCAGTTTACGGGGACAGGGGCCCGGATGGGATTCACCCCTCCACTTT. Translated, it gives CASSLRGQGPGWDSPLHF.

In regard to this clone: At one end the junction does not follow the germline gene, possibly because of a read error. The chain couples TRBV7-2 to TRBJ2-2, with a tentative D call TRBD1 (7 bases). The length of the CDR3 is 13 residues. Germline V CDR1 and CDR2: SGHTA, FQGNSA. The CDR3 loop reads CASSSGPQGGLFF. The CDR3 DNA reads as TGTGCCAGCAGCTCCGGGCCTCAGGGGGGGCTGTTTTTT.

The gene calls are TRBV3-1 (or the pseudogene TRBV3-2) and TRBJ2-7; 7 bases line up with TRBD2. V was clipped by 2 bases and J by 7 bases; unmatched bases: 5. CDR1 LGHDT and CDR2 YNNKEL come from the germline V gene (reference sequence). The CDR3 is 13 amino acids. Here the CDR3 DNA reads TGTGCCAGCAGCCAACGCGGGAGCGGTGAGCAGTACGTC. Its protein is CASSQRGSGEQYV.

This clone was picked up one time. The CDR3 region is CSVATGTGGKEQYF. The CDR3 coding sequence is TGCAGCGTCGCGACCGGGACAGGGGGCAAAGAGCAGTACTTC. The rearrangement links TRBV29-1 to TRBJ2-7; 12 bases are shared with TRBD1. The length of the CDR3 is 14 residues. CDR1 SQVTM and CDR2 ANQGSEA come from the germline V gene. V gave up 6 bases and J gave up 7 bases; unmatched junction bases: 10.

This sequence joins TRBV28 and TRBJ2-1, with D possibly matching TRBD2 (6 bases). Trimming stripped 5 bases from V and 10 bases from J, with 12 bases between. Germline V gene sequence: CDR1 MDHEN, CDR2 SYDVKM. The CDR3 sequence is 12 residues long. The CDR3, as DNA: TGTGCCAGCAGTCCTACTAGCCCAGAGCAGTTCTTC. Translation: CASSPTSPEQFF.

This clone was counted between two and nine times. This chain uses TRBV2 with TRBJ2-5; 13 nucleotides agree with TRBD2. The germline CDR1 and CDR2 sequences are SNHLY and FYNNEI. CDR3 length: 13 amino acids. J lost 7 bases, V lost 6 bases, and 2 bases had no gene match. CDR3 DNA sequence: TGTGCCAGCAGCCGGACTAGCGGGGGGACCCAGTACTTC. As protein: CASSRTSGGTQYF.

This clone showed up just once. V usage is TRBV19 and J usage is TRBJ2-1; TRBD1 matches 7 bases. The CDR3 length is 13 residues. The germline V gene has CDR1 LNHDA and CDR2 SQIVND (reference sequence). V was clipped by 4 bases and J by 9 bases; unmatched bases: 6. The CDR3 coding sequence is TGTGCCAGTAGTAAACAGGGGATGAGTGAGCAGTTCTTC. Translating gives CASSKQGMSEQFF.

The CDR3 spells CASSFRQGGNNEQFF. As DNA, the CDR3 is TGTGCCAGCAGCTTCCGACAGGGCGGTAACAATGAGCAGTTCTTC. The chain links TRBV13 to TRBJ2-1; TRBD1 matches at 7 bases. There are 15 residues in the CDR3. Germline CDR1 PRHDT, CDR2 FYEKMQ (reference sequence). V trimming: 3 bases; J trimming: 5 bases; junction bases outside the gene matches: 7.

CDR3 protein: CASSRGQGAVGYTF. The CDR3 bases are TGTGCCAGCAGCCGAGGACAGGGGGCGGTTGGCTACACCTTC. The chain combines TRBV3-1 (or the pseudogene TRBV3-2) with TRBJ1-2; 11 positions match TRBD1. CDR1 is LGHDT and CDR2 is YNNKEL in the germline V gene (reference sequence). This CDR3 region has 14 residues. J gave up 7 bases and V 4 bases, and 5 bases lay outside the gene matches.

The J gene is TRBJ1-1, the V gene TRBV6-5; D ambiguous. The CDR3 runs 15 residues. Trimming took off 7 bases at V and 0 bases at J, with 15 bases between the two ends. Germline lookup yields CDR1 MNHEY and CDR2 SVGAGI. The CDR3 protein is CASTARSALNTEAFF. In DNA, the CDR3 is TGTGCCAGCACCGCTAGATCGGCATTGAACACTGAAGCTTTCTTT.

V gene TRBV28 combines with J gene TRBJ1-4; unclear D gene. V lost 8 bases, J lost 5 bases, and 6 bases lay in between. CDR3 length: 11 amino acids. CDR1 and CDR2 from the germline V gene are MDHEN and SYDVKM. The CDR3: CASGQNEKLFF. The CDR3 DNA reads TGTGCCAGCGGGCAGAATGAAAAACTGTTTTTT.

The CDR3 DNA reads TGCGCCAGCAGCGTTCGACAGGGTACAGATACGCAGTATTTT. It codes for CASSVRQGTDTQYF. This sequence joins TRBV5-1 and TRBJ2-3; 7 positions agree with TRBD1. V was clipped by 4 bases and J by 3 bases; unmatched bases: 5. CDR1 SGHRS and CDR2 YFSETQ come from the germline V gene. The CDR3 runs 14 residues.